This T cell receptor beta chain came from a study of brain T cells in children with intractable seizures. Study outcomes and limitations: Pre- and post-surgery blood differed in depth, so pre-surgery absences may be undersampling.

Of note for this clone: Its specificity is unknown.

Germline assignment: CDR1 GTSNPN and CDR2 SVGIG (reference sequence). Trimming took off 2 bases at V and 6 bases at J, with 19 bases between the two ends. The CDR3 covers 15 residues. Only cases whose brain tissue showed the highest T cell transcript signatures were sequenced. Method: immunoSEQ multiplex PCR; TCRdb's copy keeps in-frame clones and lacks some. The sample carries 35,000 to 50,000 clones, around nine tenths recorded once. This sequence joins TRBV30 and TRBJ1-1; a possible D gene is TRBD1 (5 bases). The sequences come from peripheral blood, collected at surgery. This TCR derives from a girl aged 2 to 9 with tuberous sclerosis and intractable seizures. The chain's CDR3 is CAWSTKIVAGAEAFF. The CDR3 DNA reads as TGTGCCTGGAGTACCAAAATAGTGGCGGGGGCTGAAGCTTTCTTT.